The 3 T cell receptor beta chains presented below share a single source sample, sequenced in a study of OX40 agonist ivuxolimab in advanced cancers. Using immunoSEQ multiplex PCR, the repertoire was profiled, and TCRdb retains in-frame clones only, with some absent. The table records more than 65,000 clones, 85% of them present only once. The source was CD4+ or CD8+ T cells sorted from blood, collected in a trial of the OX40 agonist ivuxolimab. The origin of the receptors is an adult with an advanced solid tumor such as melanoma, head and neck, liver or kidney cancer.

The V gene is TRBV5-1, the J gene TRBJ2-7, with D maybe TRBD1 (6 bases). There are 15 residues in the CDR3. CDR1 and CDR2 from the germline V gene are SGHRS and YFSETQ. V lost 2 bases and J 5 bases, leaving 17 bases between the germline ends. This chain's CDR3 is CASSFYQGPQNEQYF. CDR3 sequence (DNA): TGCGCCAGCAGCTTCTACCAGGGGCCACAAAACGAGCAGTACTTC.

The chain recombines TRBV6-6 with TRBJ1-2, with a tentative D call TRBD1 (6 bases). Trimming took 0 bases from V and 3 from J, leaving 11 bases between them. This CDR3 is built from 15 residues. The germline V gene encodes CDR1 MNHNY and CDR2 SVGAGI (reference sequence). DNA for the CDR3: TGTGCCAGCAGTTACTCGACAGGACGCGACTATGGCTACACCTTC. It yields the protein CASSYSTGRDYGYTF.

Only a few counts were recorded for this clone. The genes are TRBV27 and TRBJ1-4; the D gene is possibly TRBD1 (5 bases). This CDR3 is built from 15 residues. V shed 7 bases and J shed 10 bases, with 22 bases lying between them. The germline gives CDR1 MNHEY, CDR2 SMNVEV (reference sequence). The CDR3 here is CASKIGRQGIGKLFF. In nucleotides, the CDR3 is TGTGCCAGCAAGATTGGTCGGCAGGGAATCGGAAAACTGTTTTTT.